The T cell receptor beta chain under discussion was sequenced for a study of Tregs in tolerant kidney transplant recipients. Study results and limitations: Antigen-driven expansion was suggested because donor-specific Tregs expanded more than all Tregs in tolerant patients. Validation in larger populations is needed because few patients were studied.

In germline, CDR1 is SEHNR, CDR2 FQNEAQ (reference sequence). Trimming took off 0 bases at V and 9 bases at J, with 9 bases between the two ends. The CDR3 is made up of 13 amino acids. TCRdb keeps only in-frame clones here, not all; method: immunoSEQ multiplex PCR. The repertoire table contains fewer than 35,000 clones. Concerning this clone: Antigen: not known. Read sequence stops 3 residues before the CDR3 end, and the germline J gene provides the missing end.

The clonotype comes from a human donor who received a combined kidney and bone marrow transplant. V and J are TRBV7-9 and TRBJ1-5; D is possibly TRBD1 (5 bases). Sequencing used CD8+ T cells from blood, obtained before the transplant. The CDR3 reads CASSLAREAPQHF. The sequenced part of the CDR3 DNA is TGTGCCAGCAGCTTAGCCAGGGAAGCGCCC.